This T cell receptor (beta chain) emerged from a study of blood T cell repertoires in COVID-19. The overall study: Collection of acute and convalescent COVID-19 samples took place in the United States, Italy and Spain. The analysed material was cDNA or gDNA that came from T cells, B-cell-depleted T cells, or PBMCs.

TCRdb's table, derived via immunoSEQ multiplex PCR, lists solely in-frame clones and lacks some. The sample holds some 210,000 clones, 75% to 85% seen once. Germline-derived CDR1 and CDR2 are MGHDK and SYGVNS. CDR3 length equals 13 residues. The V end lost 4 bases, the J end lost 2 bases, and 9 bases lay between the germline ends. The source material was PBMCs or T cells enriched from blood (not recorded which). This receptor was taken from a man aged 25-45 years with acute COVID-19. This chain links TRBV25-1 with TRBJ2-7, with a weak D call TRBD2 (7 bases). In nucleotides, the CDR3 is TGTGCCAGCAGTGTGGGGGGGCCCTACGAGCAGTACTTC. Translation: CASSVGGPYEQYF.